The present TCR beta chain was sequenced within a study of T cells in Graves' hyperthyroidism and ophthalmopathy (dated by TCRdb to between 2019 and 2020). At the level of the whole study: Peripheral blood was collected at initial diagnosis, before any treatment. For training and testing, the 100 or so patients in the discovery cohort were randomly divided in a 7:3 ratio. To identify distinguishing TCR V-J signatures, a discovery cohort of some 100 patients was used, comprising 40 to 45 with Graves' ophthalmopathy and some 60 with stable Graves' hyperthyroidism. According to the paper, TCR Vbeta CDR3 sequencing was carried out on over 130 peripheral blood samples, which came from 40 to 45 ophthalmopathy, some 73 hyperthyroidism and roughly 17 progressor patients. Thyroid tissue and blood T-cell repertoires from six Graves' hyperthyroidism patients were also compared in the study. Whether ophthalmopathy could be predicted prospectively was tested in an independent validation cohort made up of 18 to 20 hyperthyroidism patients plus 17 patients who later progressed to ophthalmopathy. Once sampling was done, hyperthyroidism patients were given methimazole at a starting dose of 30 mg daily, whereas ophthalmopathy patients were given high-dose intravenous methylprednisolone.

General conclusions and limits of the study: A model built on a 13 V-J signature distinguished ophthalmopathy from stable hyperthyroidism, reaching 85% to 90% sensitivity and around 81% specificity in cross-validation and 80%/75% in testing. Sample size was not statistically predetermined, and investigators were not blinded to group allocation. Most expanded thyroid clonotypes (frequency above 0.001) were also detected in blood, suggesting blood repertoires may reflect thyroid immune responses. In validation, progression to ophthalmopathy was predicted by the model with roughly 71% sensitivity and approximately 78% specificity, a median of approximately 6.5 months before onset.

As encoded in the germline V gene, CDR1 is SGHRS while CDR2 is YFSETQ. The CDR3 runs 14 amino acids, cysteine and phenylalanine included. Kept here is only the CDR3 DNA, which spans 42 bases and is read in frame from base 1. V is cut by 3 bases and J by 1 base, and the space between the germline ends is 10 bases. The TCR beta CDR3 regions were amplified from the RNA transcripts. A first-round RT-PCR of the TCR CDR3 used the HTBI primer set with the Qiagen OneStep RT-PCR kit. The libraries were constructed in a second round of multiplex PCR and then size-selected and purified. Paired-end sequencing of the libraries was performed with 100 bp reads on an Illumina HiSeq2000. The original methods were these. SOAPnuke was used to process the raw data, throwing out any read that contained adapters or uncalled bases, had a mean Phred below 15, or lacked an exact constant-primer or identifier match. High-quality paired reads were merged with COPE v1.2.5, and unique nucleotide sequences were defined as clonotypes. MiTCR v1.1 was used to align the clonotypes against IMGT TRBV, TRBD and TRBJ reference segments. The analysis included only V-J combinations with a frequency above 0.0001, which together covered 99.2% of the repertoires. The TCS score was defined as the ratio of F50 (clonal expansion) to E x V (chaos), calculated using BLOSUM62-based TCRdist between CDR3 peptides within each V-J. Welch's t-statistics and random forest reduced around 520 V-J features to roughly 13, which were used in a naive Bayes classifier (R e1071). Thyroid-blood repertoire similarity was quantified with the Morisita-Horn index. TCRdb handled the public reads itself, with Q25 trimming in fastp and clone calling in MiXCR, and kept productive beta chains. CDR3 protein duplicates are merged, each entry listing the most common genes and DNA. The V and J calls come from TCRdb's annotation, not from the publication. This sample has over 700,000 distinct CDR3 sequences in its table, and 38% of those were observed once. Clones ranked in the top ten supply 8% to 9% of the sample.

A patient counted as having stable Graves' hyperthyroidism if no progression to ophthalmopathy occurred over 18 months of follow-up. Hyperthyroidism patients were newly diagnosed, had a disease duration of under 2 months, and were aged 18 to 65 years. Patients with uncontrolled infections, other autoimmune diseases, pregnancy or lactation were excluded. Clinical symptoms, serum thyroxine and TRAb, thyroid ultrasound, and orbital computed tomography formed the basis for the diagnoses. PBMCs were isolated from around 10 ml of fresh peripheral blood by Ficoll-Paque density gradient centrifugation. Total RNA was extracted using Trizol reagent, and RNA quality was assessed on an Agilent 2100 Bioanalyzer. In its sample, this clonotype was seen many times. The antigen this receptor binds is unknown. Per-nucleotide qualities are absent, and no much larger clonotype sits a single base away.

The source material was blood. The chain couples TRBV5-1 to TRBJ1-1; no D gene can be assigned with confidence. This receptor was identified in a man younger than 30 with Graves' hyperthyroidism. The nucleotide sequence reads as follows: TGCGCCAGCAGCTGGACCGTCCCGAACACTGAAGCTTTCTTT. Translated, this gives CASSWTVPNTEAFF.